The TCR beta chain described here comes from a study of PD-L1 blockade in urothelial cancer (dated by TCRdb to the late 2010s). In the study overall: Therapy was started in the mid-2010s for all patients, and atezolizumab 1,200 mg was administered intravenously every 3 weeks. Twenty-five of 29 patients were males with bladder-origin urothelial cancer, and about 65% of the roughly 30 reported a prior smoking history. An ECOG performance status of 0 or 1 was recorded for the patients, and 0 to 3 prior chemotherapy regimens had been received by the patients. Blood samples were analyzed at two time points: 3 weeks after treatment start (second dose) and 6 weeks after treatment start. Blood samples gave a median of around 130,000 T cells and approximately 81,000 unique TCRs, with a median clonality of approximately 0.08. The study, an exploratory multi-omic analysis, examined somatic, immune and clinical correlates of response to PD-L1 blockade with atezolizumab in urothelial cancer. Pretreatment tumor samples, along with matched peripheral blood collected serially before and after atezolizumab treatment, underwent TCR sequencing. Durable clinical benefit meant progression-free survival longer than 6 months, and TCR features were also tested against progression-free and overall survival. In the same patients, whole exome sequencing and RNA sequencing of pretreatment tumors were performed in addition to TCR sequencing. Nine patients achieved durable clinical benefit and about 22 did not. Pretreatment blood TCR-seq was available for about 27 patients, at least one posttreatment blood collection was obtained for some 25 patients, and tumor TCR-seq was available for some 25 patients. Summary of the overall study and its limitations: Greater expansion of tumor-associated TCR clones in peripheral blood 3 weeks after the start of treatment was observed in patients with durable benefit (n of about 20, p = 0.022). A pretreatment peripheral blood TCR clonality below the median was linked to improved progression-free and overall survival. Because of the small sample size (n ≈ 30) and the many exploratory analyses performed, the results are intended to be regarded as hypothesis-generating.

The time point label, read with the paper, signifies: peripheral blood 6 weeks after treatment start. The cohort included about 30 patients with locally advanced or metastatic urothelial carcinoma who were treated at Memorial Sloan Kettering on a trial protocol. Peripheral blood mononuclear cells were collected from each patient pretreatment and during treatment, giving between 1 and 8 total time points per patient. The Qiagen DNeasy Blood extraction kit was used to purify genomic DNA from total PBMCs and from tumor samples. PBMCs were collected pretreatment and during treatment, and were isolated and stored as previously described. For this clone: This receptor's antigen is unknown. Base qualities are missing; no much larger clone stands one base away.

To estimate absolute template abundance from read counts, synthetic TCR analog templates were spiked into each PCR. Using the immunoSEQ assay, TCRbeta CDR3 regions were amplified from genomic DNA with bias-controlled V and J gene primers. Sequencing of rearranged TCRbeta segments was done at approximately 20X coverage. From the authors' description of their analysis: Clustering was used to correct sequencing errors, and CDR3s were annotated against IMGT to assign V, D and J genes. Out-of-frame and stop-codon sequences were excluded, and only productive TCRbeta rearrangements were used in downstream analyses. Clonality was computed as one minus Shannon entropy normalized by the log of the number of unique productive sequences. Fisher's exact test with Benjamini-Hochberg correction, using a cutoff of adjusted p below 0.01, was how clones that differed between time points or between blood and tumor were identified. Sourced from immuneACCESS, this table was stored by TCRdb with only in-frame sequences that have V and J called. A share of the clones is absent; for the studies checked, an unresolved V gene accounts for under half, and the remainder has no known explanation. V, J and clone size reflect that table, while D and trimming were determined from the DNA. A total of 40,000 to 60,000 clones appear in this sample, approximately 80% of them only once. The ten top clones hold 8.8% of the sample.

The CDR3 measures 14 amino acids from cysteine to phenylalanine. Kept here is only the CDR3 DNA, which spans 42 bases and is read in frame from base 1. Ends trimmed: V by 7 bases, J by 2 bases; bases unmatched to a gene: 6. CDR1 SNHLY and CDR2 FYNNEI were looked up in the germline V gene. The specimen was PBMCs, collected around atezolizumab (anti-PD-L1) treatment. This receptor was taken from a man between 70 and 80 years old with urothelial cancer. The V gene is TRBV2 and the J gene is TRBJ1-2, with 8 junctional bases fitting TRBD1. The DNA sequence is TGTGCCAGCACGTTGGACAGGGAAAACTATGGCTACACCTTC. Its amino acids are CASTLDRENYGYTF.